This T cell receptor (beta chain) came from a study of cytomegalovirus exposure and HLA in healthy donors. On the study more broadly: As an earlier analysis found, 150 million to 200 million T cells yielded 90 million to 140 million unique TCR beta sequences. Study-wide findings and caveats: Testing in vitro showed a few CMV-associated chains specific for CMV antigens. In an earlier analysis, about 87% or about 30%: the productive usage of most TCR beta V segments. Researchers catalogued under 200 TCR beta chains as cytomegalovirus-associated.

This CDR3 is built from 15 residues. Looked up from germline, CDR1 is SEHNR and CDR2 is FQNEAQ (reference sequence). Trimming cost V 7 bases and J 4 bases; bases outside gene matches: 12. PCR used 60 Vbeta primers and 13 Jbeta primers. Sequencing was performed with immunoSEQ multiplex PCR; in TCRdb, only in-frame clones are kept and a portion is missing. Among some 170,000 clones listed, about 69% were seen once. For this clone: Its cognate antigen is unknown.

The TCR was taken from a human donor in good health. J is TRBJ1-1 and V is TRBV7-9; 7 nucleotides agree with TRBD1. The sample taken for sequencing was PBMCs. The CDR3 region has the DNA TGTGCCAGCACCCCTTATACTTCAGGGGGCACTGAAGCTTTCTTT. This encodes CASTPYTSGGTEAFF.